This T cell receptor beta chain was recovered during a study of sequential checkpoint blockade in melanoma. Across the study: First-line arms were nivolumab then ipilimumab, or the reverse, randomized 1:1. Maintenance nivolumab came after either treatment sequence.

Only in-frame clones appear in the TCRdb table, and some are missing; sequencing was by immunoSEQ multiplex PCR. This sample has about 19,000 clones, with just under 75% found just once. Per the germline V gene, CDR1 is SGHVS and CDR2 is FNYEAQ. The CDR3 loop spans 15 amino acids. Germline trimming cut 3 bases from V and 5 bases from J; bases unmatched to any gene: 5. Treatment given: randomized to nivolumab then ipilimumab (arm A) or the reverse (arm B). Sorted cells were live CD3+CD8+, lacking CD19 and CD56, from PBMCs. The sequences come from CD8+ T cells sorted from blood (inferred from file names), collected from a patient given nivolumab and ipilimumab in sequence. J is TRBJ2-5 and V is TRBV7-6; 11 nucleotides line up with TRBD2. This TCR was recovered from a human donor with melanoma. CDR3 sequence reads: CASSFSGGAWETQYF. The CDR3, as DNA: TGTGCCAGCAGCTTTAGCGGGGGGGCCTGGGAGACCCAGTACTTC.